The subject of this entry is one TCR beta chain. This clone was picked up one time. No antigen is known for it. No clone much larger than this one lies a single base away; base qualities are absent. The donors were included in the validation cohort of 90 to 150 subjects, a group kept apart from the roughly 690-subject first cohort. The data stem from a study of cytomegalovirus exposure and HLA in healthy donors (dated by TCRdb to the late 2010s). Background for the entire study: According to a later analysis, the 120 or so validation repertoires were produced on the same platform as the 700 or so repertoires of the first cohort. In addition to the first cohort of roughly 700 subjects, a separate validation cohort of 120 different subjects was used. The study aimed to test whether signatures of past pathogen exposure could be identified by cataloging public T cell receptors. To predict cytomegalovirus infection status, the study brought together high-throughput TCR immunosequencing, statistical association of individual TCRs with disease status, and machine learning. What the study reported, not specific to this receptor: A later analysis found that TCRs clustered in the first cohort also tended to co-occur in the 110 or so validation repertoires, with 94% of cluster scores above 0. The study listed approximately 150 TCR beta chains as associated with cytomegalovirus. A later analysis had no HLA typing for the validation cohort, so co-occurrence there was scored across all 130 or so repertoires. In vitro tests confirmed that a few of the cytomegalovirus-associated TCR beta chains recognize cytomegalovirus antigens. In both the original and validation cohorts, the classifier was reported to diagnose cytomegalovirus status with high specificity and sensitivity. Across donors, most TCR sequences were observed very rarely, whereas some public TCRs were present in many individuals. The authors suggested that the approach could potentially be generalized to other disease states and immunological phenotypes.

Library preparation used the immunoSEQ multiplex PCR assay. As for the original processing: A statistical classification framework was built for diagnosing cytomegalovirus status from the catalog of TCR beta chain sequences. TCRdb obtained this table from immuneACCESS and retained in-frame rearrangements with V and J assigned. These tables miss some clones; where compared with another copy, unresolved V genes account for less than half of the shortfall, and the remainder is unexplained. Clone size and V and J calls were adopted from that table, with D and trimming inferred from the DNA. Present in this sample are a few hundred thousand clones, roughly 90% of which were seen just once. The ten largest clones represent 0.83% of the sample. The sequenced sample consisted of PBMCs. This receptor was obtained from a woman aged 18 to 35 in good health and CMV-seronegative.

The sequence in DNA is TGTGCCAGCAGCTCGACGACAGTACACTACGAGCAGTACTTC. Its protein product is CASSSTTVHYEQYF. The sequence is built from TRBV5-8 and TRBJ2-7; TRBD1 is perhaps the D gene, given 5 matching bases. A distance of 13 bases separates the germline ends of V and J, which lose 3 bases and 3 bases respectively. CDR1 and CDR2, per the germline V gene, are SGHTS and YDEGEE. The CDR3 has 14 amino acids, counting the end cysteine and phenylalanine. The sequence is cut down to CDR3 DNA, 42 bases in frame from base 1.